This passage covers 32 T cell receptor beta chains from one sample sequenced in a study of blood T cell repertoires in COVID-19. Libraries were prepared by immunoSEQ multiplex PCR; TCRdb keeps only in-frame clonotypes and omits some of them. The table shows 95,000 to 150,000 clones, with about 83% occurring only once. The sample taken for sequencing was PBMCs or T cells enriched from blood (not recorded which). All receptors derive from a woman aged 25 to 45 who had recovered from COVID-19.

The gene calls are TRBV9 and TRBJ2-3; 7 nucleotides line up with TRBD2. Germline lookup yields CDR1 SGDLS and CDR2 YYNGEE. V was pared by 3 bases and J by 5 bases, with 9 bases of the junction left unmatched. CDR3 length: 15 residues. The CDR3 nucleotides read TGTGCCAGCAGCGCCTGGGGAGGGGTGATAGATACGCAGTATTTT. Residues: CASSAWGGVIDTQYF.

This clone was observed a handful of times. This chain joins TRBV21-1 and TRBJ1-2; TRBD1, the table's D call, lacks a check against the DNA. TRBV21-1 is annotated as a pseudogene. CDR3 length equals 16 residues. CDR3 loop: CASSKEADRLLCGYTF. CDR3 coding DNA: TGTGCCAGCAGCAAAGAAGCGGACAGATTATTGTGTGGCTACACCTTC.

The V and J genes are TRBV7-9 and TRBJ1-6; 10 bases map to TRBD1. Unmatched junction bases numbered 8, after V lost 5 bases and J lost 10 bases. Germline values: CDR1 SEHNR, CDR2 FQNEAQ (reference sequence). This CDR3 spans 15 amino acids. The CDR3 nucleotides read TGTGCCAGCAGCCACCCGGACAGGGGGGGATCACCCCTCCACTTT. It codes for CASSHPDRGGSPLHF.

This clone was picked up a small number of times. This CDR3 reads CASSWTGEGGLDYGYTF. CDR3 nucleotide sequence: TGTGCCAGCAGCTGGACTGGGGAGGGAGGATTGGACTATGGCTACACCTTC. The gene calls are TRBV9 and TRBJ1-2; no clear D gene. The germline gives CDR1 SGDLS, CDR2 YYNGEE. V was trimmed by 4 bases and J by 3 bases, leaving 22 bases between them. The CDR3 is 17 amino acids. The entire variable domain, with the rest obtained from reference TRBV9 and TRBJ1-2, is as follows: DSGVTQTPKHLITATGQRVTLRCSPRSGDLSVYWYQQSLDQGLQFLIQYYNGEERAKGNILERFSAQQFPDLHSELNLSSLELGDSALYFCASSWTGEGGLDYGYTFGSGTRLTVV.

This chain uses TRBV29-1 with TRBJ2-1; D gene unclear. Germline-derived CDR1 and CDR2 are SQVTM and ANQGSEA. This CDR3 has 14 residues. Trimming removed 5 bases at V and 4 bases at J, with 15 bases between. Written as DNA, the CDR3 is TGCAGCGTTCTTAACCCGCTAGATTACAATGAGCAGTTCTTC. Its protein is CSVLNPLDYNEQFF.

Here the CDR3 reads CASSLEAGGSYNEQFF. CDR3 nucleotides: TGTGCCAGCAGCTTAGAGGCGGGGGGCTCCTACAATGAGCAGTTCTTC. The J gene is TRBJ2-1, the V gene TRBV7-2; 8 bases are shared with TRBD2. The V gene's germline CDR1 is SGHTA and CDR2 FQGNSA. There are 16 residues in the CDR3. The V gene end was trimmed by 1 base and the J gene end by 0 bases; junction bases not matched to a gene: 2.

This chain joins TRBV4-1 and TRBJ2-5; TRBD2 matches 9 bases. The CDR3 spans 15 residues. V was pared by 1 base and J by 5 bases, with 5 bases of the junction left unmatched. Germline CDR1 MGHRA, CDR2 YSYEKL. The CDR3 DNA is TGCGCCAGCAGCCAAGGACTAGCGGACGGGGAGACCCAGTACTTC. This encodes CASSQGLADGETQYF.

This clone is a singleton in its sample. In nucleotides, the CDR3 is TGTGCCAGCAGCCGAGACAGAAAGAACACTGAAGCTTTCTTT. This gives the protein CASSRDRKNTEAFF. The genes are TRBV5-5 and TRBJ1-1; TRBD1 is a possible D gene (5 bases). There are 14 residues in the CDR3. Germline lookup yields CDR1 SGHKS and CDR2 YYEKEE (reference sequence). With 4 bases removed from V and 1 base from J, the gap between germline ends came to 11 bases.

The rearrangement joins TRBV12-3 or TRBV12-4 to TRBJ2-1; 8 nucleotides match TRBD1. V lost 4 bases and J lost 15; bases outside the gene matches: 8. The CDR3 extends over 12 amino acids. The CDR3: CASSYGQGLLFF. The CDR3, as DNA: TGTGCCAGCAGTTACGGACAGGGCTTGCTGTTCTTC.

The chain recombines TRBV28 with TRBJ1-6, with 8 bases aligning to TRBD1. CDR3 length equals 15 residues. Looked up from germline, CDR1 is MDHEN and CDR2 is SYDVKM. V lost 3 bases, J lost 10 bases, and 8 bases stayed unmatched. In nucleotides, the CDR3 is TGTGCCAGCAGTTTCGGCAGGGGGCGCAGGTCACCCCTCCACTTT. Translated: CASSFGRGRRSPLHF.

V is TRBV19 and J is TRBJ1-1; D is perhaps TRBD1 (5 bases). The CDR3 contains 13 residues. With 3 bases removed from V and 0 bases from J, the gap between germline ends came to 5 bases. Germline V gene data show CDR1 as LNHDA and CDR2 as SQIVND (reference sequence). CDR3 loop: CASSMTVNTEAFF. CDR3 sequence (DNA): TGTGCCAGTAGTATGACAGTGAACACTGAAGCTTTCTTT.

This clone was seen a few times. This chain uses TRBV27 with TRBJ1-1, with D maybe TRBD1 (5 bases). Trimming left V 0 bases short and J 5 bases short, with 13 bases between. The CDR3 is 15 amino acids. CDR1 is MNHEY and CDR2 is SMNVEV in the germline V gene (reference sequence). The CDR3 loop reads CASSLSQAHRTEAFF. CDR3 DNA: TGTGCCAGCAGTTTATCACAGGCCCATCGGACTGAAGCTTTCTTT.

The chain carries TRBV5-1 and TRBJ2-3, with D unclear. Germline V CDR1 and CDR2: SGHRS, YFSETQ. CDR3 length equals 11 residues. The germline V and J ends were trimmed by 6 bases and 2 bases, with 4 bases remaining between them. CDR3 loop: CASKLTDTQYF. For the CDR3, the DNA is TGCGCCAGCAAACTCACAGATACGCAGTATTTT.

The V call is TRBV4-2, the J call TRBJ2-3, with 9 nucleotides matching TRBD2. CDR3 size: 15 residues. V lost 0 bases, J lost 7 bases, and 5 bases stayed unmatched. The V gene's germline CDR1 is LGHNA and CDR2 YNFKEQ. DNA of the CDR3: TGTGCCAGCAGCCAAGATGCTAGCGGGACCTATACGCAGTATTTT. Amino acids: CASSQDASGTYTQYF.

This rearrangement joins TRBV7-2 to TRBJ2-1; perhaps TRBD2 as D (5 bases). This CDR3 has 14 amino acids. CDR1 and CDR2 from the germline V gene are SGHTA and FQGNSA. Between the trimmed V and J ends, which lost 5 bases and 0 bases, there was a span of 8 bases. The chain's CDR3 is CASSRTGSYNEQFF. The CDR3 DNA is TGTGCCAGCAGCCGGACTGGCTCCTACAATGAGCAGTTCTTC.

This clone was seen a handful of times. The CDR3 is CASSSNRGLPSGNTIYF. CDR3 sequence (DNA): TGTGCCAGCAGCAGTAACCGCGGCCTTCCATCCGGAAACACCATATATTTT. The chain recombines TRBV7-9 with TRBJ1-3; D is unclear. The V and J ends lost 5 bases and 4 bases respectively, with 21 bases between them. Germline V gene sequence: CDR1 SEHNR, CDR2 FQNEAQ (reference sequence). This CDR3 region has 17 residues.

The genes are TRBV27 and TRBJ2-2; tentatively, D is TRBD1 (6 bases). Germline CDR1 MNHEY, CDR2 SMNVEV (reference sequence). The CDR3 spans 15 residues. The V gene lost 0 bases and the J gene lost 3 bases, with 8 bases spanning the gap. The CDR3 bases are TGTGCCAGCAGTTTATCGGACAGAGACACCGGGGAGCTGTTTTTT. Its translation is CASSLSDRDTGELFF.

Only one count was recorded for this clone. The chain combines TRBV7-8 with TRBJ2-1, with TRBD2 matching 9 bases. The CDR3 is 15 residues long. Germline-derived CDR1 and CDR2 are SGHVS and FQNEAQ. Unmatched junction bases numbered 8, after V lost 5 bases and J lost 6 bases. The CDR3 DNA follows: TGTGCCAGCAGCCTGAGACTAGCGGAACTCAATGAGCAGTTCTTC. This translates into CASSLRLAELNEQFF.

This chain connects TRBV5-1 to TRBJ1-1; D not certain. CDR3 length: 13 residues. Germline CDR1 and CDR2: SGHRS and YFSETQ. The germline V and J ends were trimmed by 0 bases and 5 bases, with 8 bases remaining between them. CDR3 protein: CASSLESSTEAFF. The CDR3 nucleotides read TGCGCCAGCAGCTTGGAGTCGAGTACTGAAGCTTTCTTT.

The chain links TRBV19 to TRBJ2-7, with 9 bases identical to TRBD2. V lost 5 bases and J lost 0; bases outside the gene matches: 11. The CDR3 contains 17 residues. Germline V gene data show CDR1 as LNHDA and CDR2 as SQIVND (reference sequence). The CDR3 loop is CASSSLAGGPSSYEQYF. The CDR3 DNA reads TGTGCCAGTAGTTCTCTGGCGGGAGGGCCAAGCTCCTACGAGCAGTACTTC.

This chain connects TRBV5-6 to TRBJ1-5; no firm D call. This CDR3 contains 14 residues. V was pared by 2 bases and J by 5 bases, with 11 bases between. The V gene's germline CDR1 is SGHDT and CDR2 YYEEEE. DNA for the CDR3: TGTGCCAGCAGCTTCGGTCAGGCAGATCAGCCCCAGCATTTT. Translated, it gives CASSFGQADQPQHF.

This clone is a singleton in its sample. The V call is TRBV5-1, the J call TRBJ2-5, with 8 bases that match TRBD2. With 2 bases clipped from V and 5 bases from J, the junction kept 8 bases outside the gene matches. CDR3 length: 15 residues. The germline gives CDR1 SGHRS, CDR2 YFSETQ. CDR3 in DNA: TGCGCCAGCAGCTTAGCCAGCGGGAGTACGGAGACCCAGTACTTC. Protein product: CASSLASGSTETQYF.

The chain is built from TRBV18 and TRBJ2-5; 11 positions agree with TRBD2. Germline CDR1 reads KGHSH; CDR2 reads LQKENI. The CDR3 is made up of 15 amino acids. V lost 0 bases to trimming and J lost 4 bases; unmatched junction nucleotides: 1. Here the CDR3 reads CASSPPSGRAETQYF. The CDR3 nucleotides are TGTGCCAGCTCACCACCTAGCGGGAGGGCAGAGACCCAGTACTTC.

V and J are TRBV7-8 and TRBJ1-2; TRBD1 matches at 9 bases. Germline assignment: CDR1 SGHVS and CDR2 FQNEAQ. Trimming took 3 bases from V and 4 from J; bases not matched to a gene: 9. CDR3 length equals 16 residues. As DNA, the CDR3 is TGTGCCAGCAGCTTGGGGCCGGACAGGGGCGGCTATGGCTACACCTTC. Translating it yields CASSLGPDRGGYGYTF.

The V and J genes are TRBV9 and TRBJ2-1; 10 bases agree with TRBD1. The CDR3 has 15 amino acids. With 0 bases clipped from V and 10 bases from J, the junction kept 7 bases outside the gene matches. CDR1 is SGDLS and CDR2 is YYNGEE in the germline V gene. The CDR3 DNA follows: TGTGCCAGCAGCGTAGGGACAGGGGGGGTTTGGGAGCAGTTCTTC. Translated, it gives CASSVGTGGVWEQFF.

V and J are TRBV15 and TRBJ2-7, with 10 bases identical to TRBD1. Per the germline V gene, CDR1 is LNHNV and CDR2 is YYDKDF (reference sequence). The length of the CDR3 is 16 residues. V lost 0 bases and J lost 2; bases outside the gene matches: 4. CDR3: CATSREYGTGAYEQYF. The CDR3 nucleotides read TGTGCCACCAGCAGAGAATACGGGACAGGGGCCTACGAGCAGTACTTC.

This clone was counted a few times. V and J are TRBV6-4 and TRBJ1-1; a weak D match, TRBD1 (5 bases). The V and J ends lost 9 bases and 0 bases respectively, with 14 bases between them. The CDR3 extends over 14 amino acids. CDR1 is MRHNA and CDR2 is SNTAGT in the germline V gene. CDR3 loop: CASRRGVMNTEAFF. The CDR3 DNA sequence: TGTGCCAGTCGAAGGGGTGTGATGAACACTGAAGCTTTCTTT.

CDR3 DNA sequence: TGTGCCTGGAGTGCAGTCTCGTTAGGACATACCGAAAAACTGTTTTTT. It translates to CAWSAVSLGHTEKLFF. The genes are TRBV30 and TRBJ1-4; D is perhaps TRBD1 (5 bases). The CDR3 sequence is 16 residues long. V lost 1 base to trimming and J lost 8 bases, with 20 bases between them. Per the germline V gene, CDR1 is GTSNPN and CDR2 is SVGIG (reference sequence).

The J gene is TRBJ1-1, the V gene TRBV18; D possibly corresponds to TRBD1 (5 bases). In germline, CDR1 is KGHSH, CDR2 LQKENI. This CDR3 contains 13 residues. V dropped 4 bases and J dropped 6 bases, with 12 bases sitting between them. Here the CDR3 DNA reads TGTGCCAGCTCACTCAGTAGACAGTCTGAAGCTTTCTTT. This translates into CASSLSRQSEAFF.

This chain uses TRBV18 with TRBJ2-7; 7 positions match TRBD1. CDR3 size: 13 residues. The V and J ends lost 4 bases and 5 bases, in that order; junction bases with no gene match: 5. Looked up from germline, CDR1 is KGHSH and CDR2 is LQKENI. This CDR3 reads CASSRQGLHEQYF. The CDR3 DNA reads TGTGCCAGCTCACGACAGGGTCTCCACGAGCAGTACTTC.

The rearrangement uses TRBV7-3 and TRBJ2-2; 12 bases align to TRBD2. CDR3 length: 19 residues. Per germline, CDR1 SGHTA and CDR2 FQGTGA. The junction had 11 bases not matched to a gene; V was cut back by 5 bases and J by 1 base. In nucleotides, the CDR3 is TGTGCCAGCAGCCCAAGACGGCGACTAGCGGGAGAGAACACCGGGGAGCTGTTTTTT. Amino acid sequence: CASSPRRRLAGENTGELFF.

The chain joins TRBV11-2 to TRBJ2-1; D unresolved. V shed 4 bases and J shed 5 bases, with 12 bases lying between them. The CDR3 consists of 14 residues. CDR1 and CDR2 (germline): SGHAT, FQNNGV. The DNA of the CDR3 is TGTGCCAGCAGCTCTTTGCGCAGGCACAATGAGCAGTTCTTC. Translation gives CASSSLRRHNEQFF.